The entry below gives a single T cell receptor (beta chain) sequence along with its context. The antigen is undetermined. This entry is derived from a study of shared clonotypes between healthy human individuals. Study-wide background: A couple of women and three men aged 18 to 49 served as donors. Study observations and caveats: Estimated richness was generally greater in naive than memory subsets.

J lost 7 bases, V lost 5 bases, and 14 bases had no gene match. The germline CDR1 and CDR2 sequences are MNHEY and SVGAGI. The CDR3 has 15 amino acids. There were no recent acute infections or vaccinations among the donors, who were healthy HIV-negative adults. Measured with immunoSEQ multiplex PCR; TCRdb has only the in-frame clones, and not every one. The sample holds around 700,000 clones, about two thirds seen once. Sequencing was performed on memory CD4+ T cells sorted from blood. Described subset: CD45RA-negative fraction. The sequence came from a woman in her 30s in good health. The chain couples TRBV6-5 to TRBJ2-7; 7 bases fit TRBD2. The CDR3 DNA sequence: TGTGCCAGCAGTCGAGGGACTACGGCGGAATTGGAGCAGTACTTC. Translated, it gives CASSRGTTAELEQYF.